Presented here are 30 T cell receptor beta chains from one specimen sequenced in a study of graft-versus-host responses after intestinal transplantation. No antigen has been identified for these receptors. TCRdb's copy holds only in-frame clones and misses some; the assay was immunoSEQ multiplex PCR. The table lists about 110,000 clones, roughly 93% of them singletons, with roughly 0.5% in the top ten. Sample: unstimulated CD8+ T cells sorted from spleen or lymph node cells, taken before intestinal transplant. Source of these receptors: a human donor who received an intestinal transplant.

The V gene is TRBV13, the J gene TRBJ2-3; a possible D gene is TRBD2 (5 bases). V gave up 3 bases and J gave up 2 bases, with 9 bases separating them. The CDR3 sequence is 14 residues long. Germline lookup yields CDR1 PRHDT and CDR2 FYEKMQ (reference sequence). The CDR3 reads CASSLGSYTDTQYF. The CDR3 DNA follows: TGTGCCAGCAGCTTGGGGAGTTACACAGATACGCAGTATTTT. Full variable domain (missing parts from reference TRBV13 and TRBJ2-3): AAGVIQSPRHLIKEKRETATLKCYPIPRHDTVYWYQQGPGQDPQFLISFYEKMQSDKGSIPDRFSAQQFSDYHSELNMSSLELGDSALYFCASSLGSYTDTQYFGPGTRLTVL.

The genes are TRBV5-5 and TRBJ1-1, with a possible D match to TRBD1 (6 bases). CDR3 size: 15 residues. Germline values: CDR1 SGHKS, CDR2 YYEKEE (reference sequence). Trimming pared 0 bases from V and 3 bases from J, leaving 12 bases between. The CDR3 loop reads CASSLGTVRYTEAFF. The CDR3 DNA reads TGTGCCAGCAGCTTGGGGACAGTACGGTACACTGAAGCTTTCTTT.

The chain's CDR3 is CASTTVGAGANVLTF. The DNA of the CDR3 is TGTGCCAGCACCACAGTAGGGGCTGGGGCCAACGTCCTGACTTTC. The gene calls are TRBV6-1 and TRBJ2-6, with D possibly TRBD1 on 5 matching bases. Trimming shortened V by 7 bases and J by 2 bases, and 12 bases separated the two germline ends. The CDR3 runs 15 residues. CDR1 is MNHNS, CDR2 SASEGT, per germline.

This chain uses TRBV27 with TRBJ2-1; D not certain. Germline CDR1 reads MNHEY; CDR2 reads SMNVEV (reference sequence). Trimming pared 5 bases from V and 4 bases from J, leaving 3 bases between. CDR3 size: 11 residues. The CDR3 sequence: CASSVYNEQFF. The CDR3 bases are TGTGCCAGCAGTGTTTACAATGAGCAGTTCTTC.

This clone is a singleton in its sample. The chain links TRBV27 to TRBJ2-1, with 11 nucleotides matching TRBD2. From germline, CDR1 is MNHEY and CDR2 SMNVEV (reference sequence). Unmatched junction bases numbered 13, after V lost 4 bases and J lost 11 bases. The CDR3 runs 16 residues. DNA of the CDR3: TGTGCCAGCAGTTCCACCCCTAGCGGGGGGTCTTATAAGCAGTTCTTC. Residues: CASSSTPSGGSYKQFF.

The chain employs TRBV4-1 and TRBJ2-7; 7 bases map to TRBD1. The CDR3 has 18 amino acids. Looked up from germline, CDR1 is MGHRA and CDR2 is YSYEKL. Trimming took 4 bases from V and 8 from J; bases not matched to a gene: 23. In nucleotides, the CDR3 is TGCGCCAGCAGCCGAAAAATGAAAGGGGGAGACAGGGAGAACAAGCAGTACTTC. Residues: CASSRKMKGGDRENKQYF.

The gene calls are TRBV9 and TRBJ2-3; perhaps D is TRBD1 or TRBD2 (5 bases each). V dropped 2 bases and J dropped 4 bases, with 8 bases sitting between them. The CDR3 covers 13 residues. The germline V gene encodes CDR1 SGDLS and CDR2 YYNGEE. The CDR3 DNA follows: TGTGCCAGCAGCGTTTGGGACGCAGATACGCAGTATTTT. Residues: CASSVWDADTQYF.

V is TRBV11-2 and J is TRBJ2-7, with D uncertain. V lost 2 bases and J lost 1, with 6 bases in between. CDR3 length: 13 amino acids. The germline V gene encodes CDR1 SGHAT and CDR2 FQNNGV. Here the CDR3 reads CASSLSQSYEQYF. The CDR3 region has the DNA TGTGCCAGCAGCTTAAGCCAGTCCTACGAGCAGTACTTC.

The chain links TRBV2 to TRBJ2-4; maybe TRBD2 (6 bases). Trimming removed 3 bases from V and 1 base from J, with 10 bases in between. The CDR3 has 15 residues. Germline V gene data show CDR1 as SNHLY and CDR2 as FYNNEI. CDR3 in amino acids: CASSEFGGAKNIQYF. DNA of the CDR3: TGTGCCAGCAGTGAGTTTGGGGGGGCCAAAAACATTCAGTACTTC.

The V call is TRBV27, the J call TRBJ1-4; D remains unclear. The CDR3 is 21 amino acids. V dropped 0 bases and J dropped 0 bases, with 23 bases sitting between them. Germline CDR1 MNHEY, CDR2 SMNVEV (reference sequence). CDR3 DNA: TGTGCCAGCAGTTTATCGGGCTATGACGGAGGGCCCTTTGCAACTAATGAAAAACTGTTTTTT. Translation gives CASSLSGYDGGPFATNEKLFF.

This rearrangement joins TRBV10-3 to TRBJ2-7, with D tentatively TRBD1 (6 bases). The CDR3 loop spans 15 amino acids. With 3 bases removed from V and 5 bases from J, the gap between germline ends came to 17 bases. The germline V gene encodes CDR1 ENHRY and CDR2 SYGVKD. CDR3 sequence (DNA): TGTGCCATCAGTGACCCCACAGGGAAGGTCCACGAGCAGTACTTC. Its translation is CAISDPTGKVHEQYF.

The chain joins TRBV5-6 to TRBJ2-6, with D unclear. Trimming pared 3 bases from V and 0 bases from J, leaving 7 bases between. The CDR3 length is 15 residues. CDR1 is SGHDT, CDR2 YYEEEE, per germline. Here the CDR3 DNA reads TGTGCCAGCAGCTACGGAGTCTCTGGGGCCAACGTCCTGACTTTC. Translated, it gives CASSYGVSGANVLTF.

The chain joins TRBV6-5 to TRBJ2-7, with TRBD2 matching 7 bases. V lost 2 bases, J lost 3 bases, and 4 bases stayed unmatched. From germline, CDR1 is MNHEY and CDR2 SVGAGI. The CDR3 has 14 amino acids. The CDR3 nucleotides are TGTGCCAGCAGTTACATCGGCGGGAGCTACGAGCAGTACTTC. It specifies CASSYIGGSYEQYF.

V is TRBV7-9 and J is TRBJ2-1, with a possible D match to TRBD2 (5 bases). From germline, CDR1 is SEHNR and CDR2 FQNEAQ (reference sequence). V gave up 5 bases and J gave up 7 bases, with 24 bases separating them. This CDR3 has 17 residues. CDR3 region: CASSTTKLGNQLNEQFF. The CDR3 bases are TGTGCCAGCAGCACCACCAAACTAGGAAACCAATTGAATGAGCAGTTCTTC. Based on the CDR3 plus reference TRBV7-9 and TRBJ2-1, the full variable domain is DTGVSQNPRHKITKRGQNVTFRCDPISEHNRLYWYRQTLGQGPEFLTYFQNEAQLEKSRLLSDRFSAERPKGSFSTLEIQRTEQGDSAMYLCASSTTKLGNQLNEQFFGPGTRLTVL.

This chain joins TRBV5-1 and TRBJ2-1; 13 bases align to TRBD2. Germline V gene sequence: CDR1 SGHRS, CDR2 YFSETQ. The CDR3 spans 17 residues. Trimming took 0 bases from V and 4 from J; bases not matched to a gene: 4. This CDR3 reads CASSLGMGLAGYNEQFF. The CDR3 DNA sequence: TGCGCCAGCAGCTTGGGTATGGGACTAGCGGGATACAATGAGCAGTTCTTC.

CDR3: CAISDRFGIYF. Written as DNA, the CDR3 is TGTGCCATCAGTGACAGGTTTGGGATATATTTT. The V call is TRBV10-3, the J call TRBJ1-3; D is unresolved. V was cut by 3 bases and J by 13 bases, with 10 bases left in between. Germline V CDR1 and CDR2: ENHRY, SYGVKD. The CDR3 contains 11 residues.

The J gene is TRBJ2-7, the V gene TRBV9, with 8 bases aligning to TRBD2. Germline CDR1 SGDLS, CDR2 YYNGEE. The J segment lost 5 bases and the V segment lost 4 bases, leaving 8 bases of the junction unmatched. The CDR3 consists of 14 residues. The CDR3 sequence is CASSSSGSSDEQYF. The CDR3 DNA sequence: TGTGCCAGCAGCTCCAGCGGGAGTAGCGACGAGCAGTACTTC.

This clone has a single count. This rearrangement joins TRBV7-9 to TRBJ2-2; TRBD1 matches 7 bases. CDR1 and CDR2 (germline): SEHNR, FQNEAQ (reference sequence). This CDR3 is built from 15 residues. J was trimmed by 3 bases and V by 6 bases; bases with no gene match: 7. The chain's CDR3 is CASSPGGMDTGELFF. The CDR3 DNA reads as TGTGCCAGCAGTCCAGGGGGTATGGACACCGGGGAGCTGTTTTTT.

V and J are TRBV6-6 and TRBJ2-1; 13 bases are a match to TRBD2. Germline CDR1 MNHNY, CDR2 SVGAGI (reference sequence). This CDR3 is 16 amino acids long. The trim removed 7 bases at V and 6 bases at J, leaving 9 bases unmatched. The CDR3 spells CASIDHGLAGANEQFF. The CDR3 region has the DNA TGTGCCAGCATAGACCACGGACTAGCGGGGGCCAATGAGCAGTTCTTC.

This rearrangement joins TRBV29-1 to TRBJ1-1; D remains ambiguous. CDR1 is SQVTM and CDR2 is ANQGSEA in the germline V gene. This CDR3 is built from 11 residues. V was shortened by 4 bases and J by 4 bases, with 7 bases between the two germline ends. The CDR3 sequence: CSVAGSTEAFF. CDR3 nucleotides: TGCAGCGTTGCGGGGAGCACTGAAGCTTTCTTT.

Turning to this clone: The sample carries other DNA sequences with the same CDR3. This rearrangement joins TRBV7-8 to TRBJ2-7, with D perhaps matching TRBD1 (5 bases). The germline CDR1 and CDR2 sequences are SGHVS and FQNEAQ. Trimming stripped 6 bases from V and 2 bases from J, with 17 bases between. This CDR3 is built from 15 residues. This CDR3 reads CASSPPGQGPYEQYF. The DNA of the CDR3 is TGTGCCAGCAGTCCCCCCGGGCAGGGCCCCTACGAGCAGTACTTC.

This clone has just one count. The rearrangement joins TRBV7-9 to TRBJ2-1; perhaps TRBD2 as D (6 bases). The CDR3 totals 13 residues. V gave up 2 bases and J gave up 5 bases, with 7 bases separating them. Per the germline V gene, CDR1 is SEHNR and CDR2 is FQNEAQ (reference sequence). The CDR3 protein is CASSLRTNNEQFF. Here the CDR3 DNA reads TGTGCCAGCAGCTTACGGACTAACAATGAGCAGTTCTTC.

Here the CDR3 DNA reads TGTGCCAGCAGTGGCCCTGACACATTCGTCTACGAGCAGTACTTC. Translation: CASSGPDTFVYEQYF. The V and J genes are TRBV2 and TRBJ2-7; D is unclear. Per germline, CDR1 SNHLY and CDR2 FYNNEI. Between the trimmed V and J ends, which lost 4 bases and 3 bases, there was a span of 16 bases. The CDR3 runs 15 residues.

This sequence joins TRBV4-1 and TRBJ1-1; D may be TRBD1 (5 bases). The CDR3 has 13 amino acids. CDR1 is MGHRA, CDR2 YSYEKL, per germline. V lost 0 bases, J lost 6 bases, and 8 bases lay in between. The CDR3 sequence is CASSQDREAEAFF. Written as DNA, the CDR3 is TGCGCCAGCAGCCAAGACAGGGAGGCTGAAGCTTTCTTT.

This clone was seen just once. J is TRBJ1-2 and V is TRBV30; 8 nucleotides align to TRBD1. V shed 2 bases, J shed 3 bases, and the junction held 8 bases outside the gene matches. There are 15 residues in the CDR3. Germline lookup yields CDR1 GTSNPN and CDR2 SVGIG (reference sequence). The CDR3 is CAWSHDPTGDYGYTF. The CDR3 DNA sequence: TGTGCCTGGAGTCACGACCCGACAGGGGACTATGGCTACACCTTC.

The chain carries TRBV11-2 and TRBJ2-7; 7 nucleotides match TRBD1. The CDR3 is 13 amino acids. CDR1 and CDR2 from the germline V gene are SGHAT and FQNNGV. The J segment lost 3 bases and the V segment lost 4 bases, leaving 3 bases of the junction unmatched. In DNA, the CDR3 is TGTGCCAGCAGCTCTGCAGGGGGCTACGAGCAGTACTTC. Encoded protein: CASSSAGGYEQYF.

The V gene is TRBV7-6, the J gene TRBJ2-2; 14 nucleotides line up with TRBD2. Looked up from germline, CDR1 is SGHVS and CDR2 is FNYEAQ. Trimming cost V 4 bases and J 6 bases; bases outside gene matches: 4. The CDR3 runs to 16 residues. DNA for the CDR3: TGTGCCAGCAGCTCAGGACTAGCGGGAGGATCCGGGGAGCTGTTTTTT. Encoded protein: CASSSGLAGGSGELFF.

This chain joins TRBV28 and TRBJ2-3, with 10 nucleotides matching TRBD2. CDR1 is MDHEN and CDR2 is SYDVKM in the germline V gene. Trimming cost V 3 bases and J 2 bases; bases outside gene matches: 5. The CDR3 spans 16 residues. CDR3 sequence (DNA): TGTGCCAGCAGTTTTACACTAGCGGGACTCACAGATACGCAGTATTTT. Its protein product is CASSFTLAGLTDTQYF.

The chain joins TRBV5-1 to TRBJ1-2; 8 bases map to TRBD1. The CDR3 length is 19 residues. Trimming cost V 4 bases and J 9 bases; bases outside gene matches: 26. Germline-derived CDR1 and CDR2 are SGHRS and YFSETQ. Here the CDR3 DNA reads TGCGCCAGCAGCACGGATCGACCCGATCCGGGACAGGTATCTTTTAGCTACACCTTC. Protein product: CASSTDRPDPGQVSFSYTF.

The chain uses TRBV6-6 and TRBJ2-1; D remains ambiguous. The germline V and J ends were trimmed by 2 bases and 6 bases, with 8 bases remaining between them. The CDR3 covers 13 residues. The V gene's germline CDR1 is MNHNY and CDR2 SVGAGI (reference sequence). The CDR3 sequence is CASSYDLINEQFF. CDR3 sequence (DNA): TGTGCCAGCAGTTACGACTTAATCAATGAGCAGTTCTTC.